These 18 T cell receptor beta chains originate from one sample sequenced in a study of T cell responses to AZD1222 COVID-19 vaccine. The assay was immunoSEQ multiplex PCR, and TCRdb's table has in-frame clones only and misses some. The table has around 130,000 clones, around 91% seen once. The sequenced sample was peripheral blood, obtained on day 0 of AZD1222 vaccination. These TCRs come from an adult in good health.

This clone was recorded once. The chain's CDR3 is CASNPGPSGNTIYF. CDR3 sequence (DNA): TGTGCCAGCAATCCTGGGCCCTCTGGAAACACCATATATTTT. V and J are TRBV7-2 and TRBJ1-3; D gene ambiguous. V lost 7 bases to trimming and J lost 0 bases, with 10 bases between them. This CDR3 is built from 14 residues. From germline, CDR1 is SGHTA and CDR2 FQGNSA.

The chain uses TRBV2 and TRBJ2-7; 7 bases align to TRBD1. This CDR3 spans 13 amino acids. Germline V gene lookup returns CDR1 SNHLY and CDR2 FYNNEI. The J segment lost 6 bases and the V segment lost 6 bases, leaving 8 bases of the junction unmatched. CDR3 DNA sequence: TGTGCCAGCAGGCCCGGGACAGTCGGCGAGCAGTACTTC. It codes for CASRPGTVGEQYF.

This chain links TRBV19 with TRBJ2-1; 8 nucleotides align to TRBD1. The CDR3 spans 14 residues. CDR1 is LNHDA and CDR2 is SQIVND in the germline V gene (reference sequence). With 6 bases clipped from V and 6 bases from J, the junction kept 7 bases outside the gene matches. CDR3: CASSRTGLSNEQFF. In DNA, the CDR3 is TGTGCCAGTAGCAGGACAGGGCTATCCAATGAGCAGTTCTTC.

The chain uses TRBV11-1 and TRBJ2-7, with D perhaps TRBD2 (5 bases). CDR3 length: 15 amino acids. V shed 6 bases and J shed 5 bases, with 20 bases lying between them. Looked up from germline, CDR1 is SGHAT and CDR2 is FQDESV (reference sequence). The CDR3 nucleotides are TGTGCCAGCAGAAGGGCACTAGTTTGTAGCGACGAGCAGTACGTC. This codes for CASRRALVCSDEQYV.

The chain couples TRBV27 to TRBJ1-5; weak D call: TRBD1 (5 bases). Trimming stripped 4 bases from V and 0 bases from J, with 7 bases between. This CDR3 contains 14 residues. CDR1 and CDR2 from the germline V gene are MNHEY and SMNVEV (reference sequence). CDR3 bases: TGTGCCAGCAGTTATGGGGGTAGCAATCAGCCCCAGCATTTT. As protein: CASSYGGSNQPQHF.

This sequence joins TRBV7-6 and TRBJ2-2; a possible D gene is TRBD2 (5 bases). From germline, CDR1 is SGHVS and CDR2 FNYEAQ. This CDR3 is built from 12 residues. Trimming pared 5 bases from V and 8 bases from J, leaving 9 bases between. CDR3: CASSPRLGELFF. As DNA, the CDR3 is TGTGCCAGCAGCCCCCGACTAGGGGAGCTGTTTTTT. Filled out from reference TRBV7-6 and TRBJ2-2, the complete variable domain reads GAGVSQSPRYKVTKRGQDVALRCDPISGHVSLYWYRQALGQGPEFLTYFNYEAQQDKSGLPNDRFSAERPEGSISTLTIQRTEQRDSAMYRCASSPRLGELFFGEGSRLTVL.

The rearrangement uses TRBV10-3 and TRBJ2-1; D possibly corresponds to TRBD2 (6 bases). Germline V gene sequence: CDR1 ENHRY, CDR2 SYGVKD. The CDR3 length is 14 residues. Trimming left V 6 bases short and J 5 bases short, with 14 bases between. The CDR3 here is CAISGSKQHNEQFF. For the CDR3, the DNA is TGTGCCATCAGCGGGAGTAAACAGCACAATGAGCAGTTCTTC.

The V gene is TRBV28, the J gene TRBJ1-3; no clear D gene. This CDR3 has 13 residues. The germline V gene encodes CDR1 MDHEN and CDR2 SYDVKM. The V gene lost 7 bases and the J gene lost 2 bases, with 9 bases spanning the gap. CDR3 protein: CASTGGPGNTIYF. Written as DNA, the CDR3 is TGTGCCAGCACAGGAGGGCCTGGAAACACCATATATTTT.

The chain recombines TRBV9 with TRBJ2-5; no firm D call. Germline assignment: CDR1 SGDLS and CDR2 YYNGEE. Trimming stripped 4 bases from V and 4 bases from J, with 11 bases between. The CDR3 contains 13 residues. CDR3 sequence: CASSPRVGETQYF. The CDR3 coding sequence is TGTGCCAGCAGCCCCCGGGTGGGAGAGACCCAGTACTTC.

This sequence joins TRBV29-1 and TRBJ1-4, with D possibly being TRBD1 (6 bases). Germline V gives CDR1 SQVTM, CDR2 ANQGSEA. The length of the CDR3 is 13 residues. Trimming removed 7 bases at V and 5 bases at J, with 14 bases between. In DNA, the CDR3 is TGCAGCGGGGGCAGGGGCCGGAATGAAAAACTGTTTTTT. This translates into CSGGRGRNEKLFF.

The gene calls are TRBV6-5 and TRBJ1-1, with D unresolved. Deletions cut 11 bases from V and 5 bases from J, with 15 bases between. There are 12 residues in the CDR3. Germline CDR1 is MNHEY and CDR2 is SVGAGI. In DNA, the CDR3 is TGTGCCTGCCAGTATTTTAAGACTGAAGCTTTCTTT. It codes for CACQYFKTEAFF.

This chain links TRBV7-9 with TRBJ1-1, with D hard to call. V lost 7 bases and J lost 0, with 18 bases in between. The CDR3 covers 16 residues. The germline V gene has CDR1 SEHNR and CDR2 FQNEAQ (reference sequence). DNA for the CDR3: TGTGCCAGCATCCCAATGGGTGGGCTCCTGAACACTGAAGCTTTCTTT. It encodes CASIPMGGLLNTEAFF.

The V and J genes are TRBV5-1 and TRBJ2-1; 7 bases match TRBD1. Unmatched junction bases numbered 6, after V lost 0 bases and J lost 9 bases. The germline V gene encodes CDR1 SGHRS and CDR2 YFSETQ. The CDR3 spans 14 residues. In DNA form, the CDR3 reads TGCGCCAGCAGCTTGGGACAGGGTATCGGTGAGCAGTTCTTC. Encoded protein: CASSLGQGIGEQFF.

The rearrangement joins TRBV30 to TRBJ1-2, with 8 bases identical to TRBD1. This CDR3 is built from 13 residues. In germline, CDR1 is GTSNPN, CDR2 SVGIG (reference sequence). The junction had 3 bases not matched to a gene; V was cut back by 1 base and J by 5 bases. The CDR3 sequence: CAWSGTGTYGYTF. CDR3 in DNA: TGTGCCTGGAGTGGGACAGGGACTTATGGCTACACCTTC.

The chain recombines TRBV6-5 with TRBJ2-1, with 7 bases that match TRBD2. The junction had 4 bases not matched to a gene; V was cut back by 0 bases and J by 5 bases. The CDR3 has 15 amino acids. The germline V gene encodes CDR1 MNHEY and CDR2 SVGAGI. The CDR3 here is CASSYSPSGHNEQFF. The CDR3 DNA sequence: TGTGCCAGCAGTTACTCCCCTAGCGGCCACAATGAGCAGTTCTTC.

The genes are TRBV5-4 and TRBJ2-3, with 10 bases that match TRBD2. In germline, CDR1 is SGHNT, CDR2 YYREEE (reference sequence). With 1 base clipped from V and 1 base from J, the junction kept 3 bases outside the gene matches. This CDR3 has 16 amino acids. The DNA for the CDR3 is TGTGCCAGCAGCTTGTGGCTAGCGGGGGGCACAGATACGCAGTATTTT. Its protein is CASSLWLAGGTDTQYF.

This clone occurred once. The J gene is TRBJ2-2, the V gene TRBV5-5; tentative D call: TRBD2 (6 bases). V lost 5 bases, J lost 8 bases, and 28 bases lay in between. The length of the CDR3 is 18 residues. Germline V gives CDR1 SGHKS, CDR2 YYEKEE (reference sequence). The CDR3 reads CASSRLPGTLSVEGELFF. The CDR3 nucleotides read TGTGCCAGCAGTCGTCTACCCGGGACTCTAAGCGTGGAAGGGGAGCTGTTTTTT.

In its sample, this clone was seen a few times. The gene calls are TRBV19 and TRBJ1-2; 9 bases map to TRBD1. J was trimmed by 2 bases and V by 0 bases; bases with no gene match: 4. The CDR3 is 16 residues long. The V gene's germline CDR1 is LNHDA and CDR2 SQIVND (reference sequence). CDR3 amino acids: CASSIDRTGANYGYTF. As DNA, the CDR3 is TGTGCCAGTAGTATAGATAGGACAGGGGCAAACTATGGCTACACCTTC. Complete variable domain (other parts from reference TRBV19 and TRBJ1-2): DGGITQSPKYLFRKEGQNVTLSCEQNLNHDAMYWYRQDPGQGLRLIYYSQIVNDFQKGDIAEGYSVSREKKESFPLTVTSAQKNPTAFYLCASSIDRTGANYGYTFGSGTRLTVV.